Sequencing of this TCR beta chain was carried out in a study of prognosis after radiotherapy for stage I lung cancer. At the level of the study: A handful of patients developed distant metastases (median 7 months) after radiotherapy; around 15 showed no significant progression.

The CDR3 extends over 14 amino acids. Germline V gene lookup returns CDR1 LNHDA and CDR2 SQIVND (reference sequence). V shed 5 bases and J shed 6 bases, with 14 bases lying between them. The genomic DNA TCR beta CDR3 region underwent two rounds of multiplex PCR. Used in first-round PCR were primers specific to each TRBV and TRBJ gene. TCRdb analysed the multiplex PCR reads with MiXCR anew, one entry per CDR3 protein. The table lists around 20,000 distinct CDR3 sequences, around 55% of them singletons. Concerning this clonotype: Its antigen is unknown.

Study observations and caveats: Patients who had metastases reportedly showed TRBV and TRBJ gene usage that varied from that of patients who did not.

Imaging by CT and PET/CT found every patient node-negative, and no patient had prior chemotherapy, radiotherapy or other malignancies. The V gene is TRBV19, the J gene TRBJ1-5; no clear D gene. The material sequenced was PBMCs, taken before or after stereotactic body radiation therapy (not recorded which). This TCR derives from a donor over 45 with non-small cell lung cancer. As DNA, the CDR3 is TGTGCCAGTAGTCAAGAGAGACTGGGTCAGCCCCAGCATTTT. Encoded protein: CASSQERLGQPQHF.